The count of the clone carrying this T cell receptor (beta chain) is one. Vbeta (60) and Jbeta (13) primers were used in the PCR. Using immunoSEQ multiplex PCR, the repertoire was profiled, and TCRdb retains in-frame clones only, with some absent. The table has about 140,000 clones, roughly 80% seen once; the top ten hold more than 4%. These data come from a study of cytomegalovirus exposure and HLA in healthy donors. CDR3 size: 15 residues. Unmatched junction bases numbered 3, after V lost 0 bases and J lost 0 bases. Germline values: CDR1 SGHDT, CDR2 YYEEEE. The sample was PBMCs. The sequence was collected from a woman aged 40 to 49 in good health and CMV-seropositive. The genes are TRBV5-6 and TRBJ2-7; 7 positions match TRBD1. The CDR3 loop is CASSLAGGSSYEQYF. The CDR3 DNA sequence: TGTGCCAGCAGCTTGGCAGGGGGTTCCTCCTACGAGCAGTACTTC. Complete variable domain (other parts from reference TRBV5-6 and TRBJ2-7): DAGVTQSPTHLIKTRGQQVTLRCSPKSGHDTVSWYQQALGQGPQFIFQYYEEEERQRGNFPDRFSGHQFPNYSSELNVNALLLGDSALYLCASSLAGGSSYEQYFGPGTRLTVT.